The rows below give T cell receptor beta chains drawn from one sample of a study of regulatory T cells in long-lasting Graves disease. TCRdb re-analysed the multiplex PCR reads in MiXCR, keeping a single row per CDR3 protein. This sample carries more than 300,000 distinct CDR3 sequences, 15% to 20% of them seen once, and the ten largest clones take 20%. These data also featured in a second study, about T cells in Graves' hyperthyroidism and ophthalmopathy.

This specimen consisted of peripheral blood mononuclear cells (PBMCs), obtained at new diagnosis, from a patient treated with antithyroid drugs. Every receptor here comes from a woman under 30 with Graves disease. Each CDR3 is given with its conserved first and last residue. The D gene is left open where the match is weak. Some rows have no size entry. The others give once, few or many, or a class for an expanded clone.

clone_size: many
v_call: TRBV6-1
j_call: TRBJ1-1
d_call: TRBD1
cdr3_nt: TGTGCCAGCAGAATTAGGGACAGCGGGGGGCACGCTTTCTTT
cdr3_aa: CASRIRDSGGHAFF

clone_size: few
v_call: TRBV29-1
j_call: TRBJ1-1
d_call: NA
cdr3_nt: TGCAGCGTTCCCCGACAGGAGAACACTGAAGCTTTCTTT
cdr3_aa: CSVPRQENTEAFF

clone_size: many
v_call: TRBV18
j_call: TRBJ2-1
d_call: TRBD2
cdr3_nt: TGTGCCAGCTCACCGGGAGGGAGAGTCAGTGAGCAGTTCTTC
cdr3_aa: CASSPGGRVSEQFF

clone_size: few
v_call: TRBV11-2
j_call: TRBJ2-7
d_call: TRBD1
cdr3_nt: TGTGCCAGCAGCTCGGGACAGGGGAGCCTCGAGCAGTACTTC
cdr3_aa: CASSSGQGSLEQYF

clone_size: NA
v_call: TRBV15
j_call: TRBJ2-7
d_call: NA
cdr3_nt: TGTGCCACCAGCAGAGTTCCCTCCGCAGAGCAGTACTTC
cdr3_aa: CATSRVPSAEQYF

clone_size: many
v_call: TRBV12-3/TRBV12-4
j_call: TRBJ2-5
d_call: NA
cdr3_nt: TGTGCCAGCAGTGCAATGGGGACTGTCGAAGAGACCCAGTACTTC
cdr3_aa: CASSAMGTVEETQYF

clone_size: few
v_call: TRBV15
j_call: TRBJ1-2
d_call: NA
cdr3_nt: TGTGCCACCAGCAGAGAGACGGCTAACTATGGCTACACCTTC
cdr3_aa: CATSRETANYGYTF

clone_size: NA
v_call: TRBV27
j_call: TRBJ2-7
d_call: NA
cdr3_nt: TGTGCCAGCAGTTTATCGAGGGATTTCCCCTACGAGCAGTACTTC
cdr3_aa: CASSLSRDFPYEQYF

clone_size: few
v_call: TRBV19
j_call: TRBJ1-1
d_call: NA
cdr3_nt: TGTGCCACCTCAGAGCAAAAGAACACTGAAGCTTTCTTT
cdr3_aa: CATSEQKNTEAFF

clone_size: few
v_call: TRBV29-1
j_call: TRBJ2-1
d_call: NA
cdr3_nt: TGCAGCGTTGAACTTACGGGCAGCTACAATGAGCAGTTCTTC
cdr3_aa: CSVELTGSYNEQFF

clone_size: many
v_call: TRBV20-1
j_call: TRBJ1-1
d_call: NA
cdr3_nt: TGCAGTGCTACGAGAGAGATGAACACTGAAGCTTTCTTT
cdr3_aa: CSATREMNTEAFF

clone_size: few
v_call: TRBV19
j_call: TRBJ1-6
d_call: TRBD1
cdr3_nt: TGTGCCAGCAAGGGACAGGGGTATAATTCACCCCTCCACTTT
cdr3_aa: CASKGQGYNSPLHF

clone_size: many
v_call: TRBV30
j_call: TRBJ2-7
d_call: TRBD1
cdr3_nt: TGTGCCTGGAGTTGGGAAGACAGGGCCTCCTACGAGCAGTACTTC
cdr3_aa: CAWSWEDRASYEQYF

clone_size: many
v_call: TRBV12-3/TRBV12-4
j_call: TRBJ2-1
d_call: NA
cdr3_nt: TGTGCCAGCACTAGCAGTGCATACGGCCTCAATGAGCAGTTCTTC
cdr3_aa: CASTSSAYGLNEQFF

clone_size: many
v_call: TRBV18
j_call: TRBJ2-7
d_call: NA
cdr3_nt: TGTGCCAGCTCACCACAGGAGACCTACGAGCAGTACTTC
cdr3_aa: CASSPQETYEQYF

clone_size: many
v_call: TRBV11-1
j_call: TRBJ1-5
d_call: NA
cdr3_nt: TGTGCCAGCAGCCCCGACTTGGGTCAGCCCCAGCATTTT
cdr3_aa: CASSPDLGQPQHF

clone_size: many
v_call: TRBV7-9
j_call: TRBJ2-3
d_call: TRBD2
cdr3_nt: TGTGCCAGCAGCTCCCTAGCGGGGGGCGCAGATACGCAGTATTTT
cdr3_aa: CASSSLAGGADTQYF

clone_size: many
v_call: TRBV20-1
j_call: TRBJ2-7
d_call: TRBD1
cdr3_nt: TGCAGTGGACAGGGCCGAAGCGCTGCCGAGCAGTACTTC
cdr3_aa: CSGQGRSAAEQYF

clone_size: many
v_call: TRBV11-3
j_call: TRBJ2-3
d_call: TRBD2
cdr3_nt: TGTGCCAGCAGTTCCGGGACTAGCTTCACAGATACGCAGTATTTT
cdr3_aa: CASSSGTSFTDTQYF

clone_size: many
v_call: TRBV12-3/TRBV12-4
j_call: TRBJ2-1
d_call: NA
cdr3_nt: TGTGCCAGCAGTTTAGTGGGCGGGGGCGGATTCTTC
cdr3_aa: CASSLVGGGGFF

clone_size: many
v_call: TRBV3-1
j_call: TRBJ2-7
d_call: TRBD1
cdr3_nt: TGTGCCAGCAGCCAATCAGGACAGGGAATATCCTACGAGCAGTACTTC
cdr3_aa: CASSQSGQGISYEQYF

clone_size: many
v_call: TRBV20-1
j_call: TRBJ2-7
d_call: NA
cdr3_nt: TGCAGTGCTAGTCCGGGACCGACCTACGAGCAGTACTTC
cdr3_aa: CSASPGPTYEQYF

clone_size: NA
v_call: TRBV27
j_call: TRBJ2-2
d_call: NA
cdr3_nt: TGTGCCAGCAGCGACAGGTGGGGCACCGGGGAGCTGTTTTTT
cdr3_aa: CASSDRWGTGELFF

clone_size: NA
v_call: TRBV4-1
j_call: TRBJ2-7
d_call: TRBD1
cdr3_nt: TGCGCCAGCAGCCAAGGGGACAGAAAGCAGTACTTC
cdr3_aa: CASSQGDRKQYF

clone_size: many
v_call: TRBV30
j_call: TRBJ1-4
d_call: NA
cdr3_nt: TGTGCCTGGCTCCCGGGTATCGACGAAAAACTGTTTTTT
cdr3_aa: CAWLPGIDEKLFF

clone_size: NA
v_call: TRBV19
j_call: TRBJ1-6
d_call: NA
cdr3_nt: TGTGCCAGTAGCCTACAGCTCCTTACTAATTCACCCCTCCACTTT
cdr3_aa: CASSLQLLTNSPLHF

clone_size: NA
v_call: TRBV30
j_call: TRBJ2-3
d_call: NA
cdr3_nt: TGTGCCTGGAGGGGGGGCGTCCGCGGGTTTAGCACAGATACGCAGTATTTT
cdr3_aa: CAWRGGVRGFSTDTQYF

clone_size: few
v_call: TRBV6-1
j_call: TRBJ1-2
d_call: NA
cdr3_nt: TGTGCCAGCGGGGCGTCGGACTATGGCTACACCTTC
cdr3_aa: CASGASDYGYTF

clone_size: few
v_call: TRBV6-5
j_call: TRBJ2-3
d_call: TRBD2
cdr3_nt: TGTGCCAGCAGTTCAACCTCGGGGGGAATCACAGATACGCAGTATTTT
cdr3_aa: CASSSTSGGITDTQYF

clone_size: many
v_call: TRBV30
j_call: TRBJ2-7
d_call: TRBD2
cdr3_nt: TGTGCCTGGAGTTACCGGACTAGCGGGAACTACGAGCAGTACTTC
cdr3_aa: CAWSYRTSGNYEQYF

clone_size: once
v_call: TRBV27
j_call: TRBJ2-3
d_call: NA
cdr3_nt: TGTGCCAGCAGTTTACGGGCGAGCCGCAGGCATACGCAGTATTTT
cdr3_aa: CASSLRASRRHTQYF

clone_size: NA
v_call: TRBV2
j_call: TRBJ2-1
d_call: NA
cdr3_nt: TGTGCCAGCAGTGAACTAGGGCGGGCGGGGTACAATGAGCAGTTCTTC
cdr3_aa: CASSELGRAGYNEQFF

clone_size: many
v_call: TRBV12-3/TRBV12-4
j_call: TRBJ2-1
d_call: TRBD2
cdr3_nt: TGTGCCAGCAGACCGACTAGCGGGAGTATCGGTGAGCAGTTCTTC
cdr3_aa: CASRPTSGSIGEQFF

clone_size: many
v_call: TRBV11-2
j_call: TRBJ1-6
d_call: NA
cdr3_nt: TGTGCCAGCAGTCCCGAGGGTGTTTCACCCCTCCACTTT
cdr3_aa: CASSPEGVSPLHF

clone_size: many
v_call: TRBV11-2
j_call: TRBJ2-2
d_call: TRBD2
cdr3_nt: TGTGCCAGCAGGACTAGCGGGAGGGTCTTAGCCGGGGAGCTGTTTTTT
cdr3_aa: CASRTSGRVLAGELFF

clone_size: many
v_call: TRBV5-1
j_call: TRBJ2-5
d_call: TRBD2
cdr3_nt: TGCGCCAGCAGCTTGGACGCGGGAGAGGTCGGGACCCAGTACTTC
cdr3_aa: CASSLDAGEVGTQYF

clone_size: many
v_call: TRBV20-1
j_call: TRBJ1-5
d_call: NA
cdr3_nt: TGCAGTGCCGCGGACGGGTTCAATCAGCCCCAGCATTTT
cdr3_aa: CSAADGFNQPQHF

clone_size: NA
v_call: TRBV13
j_call: TRBJ2-7
d_call: TRBD1
cdr3_nt: TGTGCCGGCAGCTTAGGGACAGTGGATGAGCAGTACTTC
cdr3_aa: CAGSLGTVDEQYF

clone_size: many
v_call: TRBV10-3
j_call: TRBJ2-1
d_call: NA
cdr3_nt: TGTGCCATCAGTGAGTCTCAGGGGCCTTACAATGAGCAGTTCTTC
cdr3_aa: CAISESQGPYNEQFF

clone_size: many
v_call: TRBV30
j_call: TRBJ1-5
d_call: NA
cdr3_nt: TGTGCCTGGGCCTCACGGTGGGGACAGCCCCAGCATTTT
cdr3_aa: CAWASRWGQPQHF

clone_size: NA
v_call: TRBV3-1
j_call: TRBJ2-1
d_call: TRBD2
cdr3_nt: TGTGCCAGCAGCCAAGGGACACCGGGACTAGCGGGTACAGGGGAGCAGTTCTTC
cdr3_aa: CASSQGTPGLAGTGEQFF

clone_size: many
v_call: TRBV5-4
j_call: TRBJ2-3
d_call: TRBD2
cdr3_nt: TGTGCCAGCAGCCGAGGACTAGCGGGAGGTACAGATACGCAGTATTTT
cdr3_aa: CASSRGLAGGTDTQYF

clone_size: NA
v_call: TRBV5-1
j_call: TRBJ1-2
d_call: NA
cdr3_nt: TGCGCCAGCGGTAGGGACTCTCCTCATGGCTACACCTTC
cdr3_aa: CASGRDSPHGYTF

clone_size: few
v_call: TRBV25-1
j_call: TRBJ1-1
d_call: TRBD1
cdr3_nt: TGTGCCAGCAGTCAACGACAGGGGGGATTCGGTGAAGCTTTCTTT
cdr3_aa: CASSQRQGGFGEAFF

clone_size: few
v_call: TRBV2
j_call: TRBJ1-4
d_call: NA
cdr3_nt: TGTGCCAGCACCCCAGACAGGCGGGGGAATGAAAAACTGTTTTTT
cdr3_aa: CASTPDRRGNEKLFF

clone_size: many
v_call: TRBV11-2
j_call: TRBJ1-4
d_call: TRBD1
cdr3_nt: TGTGCCAGCAGCGTAGGACAGGGGGATGAAAAACTGTTTTTT
cdr3_aa: CASSVGQGDEKLFF

clone_size: few
v_call: TRBV5-1
j_call: TRBJ1-1
d_call: TRBD1
cdr3_nt: TGCGCCAGCAGCCCCTGGACAGGGATGAACACTGAAGCTTCCTTT
cdr3_aa: CASSPWTGMNTEASF

clone_size: few
v_call: TRBV9
j_call: TRBJ2-1
d_call: TRBD2
cdr3_nt: TGTGCCAGCAGCCCCCGACTAGCGGGGGTTAGCTCCTACAATGAGCAGTTCTTC
cdr3_aa: CASSPRLAGVSSYNEQFF

clone_size: NA
v_call: TRBV3-1
j_call: TRBJ2-3
d_call: TRBD2
cdr3_nt: TGTGCCAGCAGCCTAGCAAGCGGGAGCGGCACAGATACGCAGTATTTT
cdr3_aa: CASSLASGSGTDTQYF

clone_size: many
v_call: TRBV5-1
j_call: TRBJ2-1
d_call: NA
cdr3_nt: TGCGCCAGCAGCTGGTACCCCGGGAATGAGCAGTTCTTC
cdr3_aa: CASSWYPGNEQFF

clone_size: few
v_call: TRBV5-5
j_call: TRBJ2-1
d_call: TRBD2
cdr3_nt: TGTGCCAGCAGCTTAGATTTGGGTAGGGAGGGCCTCAATGAGCAGTTCTTC
cdr3_aa: CASSLDLGREGLNEQFF

clone_size: many
v_call: TRBV28
j_call: TRBJ1-5
d_call: NA
cdr3_nt: TGTGCCAGCAGTACCAGAAACCGGGGGGGGAATCAGCCCCAGCATTTT
cdr3_aa: CASSTRNRGGNQPQHF

clone_size: many
v_call: TRBV27
j_call: TRBJ2-7
d_call: TRBD1
cdr3_nt: TGTGCCAGCAGTTCCACCGGGACAGGGTATGTCTACGAGCAGTACTTC
cdr3_aa: CASSSTGTGYVYEQYF